Listed below are T cell receptor beta chains from one sample, sequenced in a study of T cell responses to AZD1222 COVID-19 vaccine. This table comes from immunoSEQ multiplex PCR, and its TCRdb copy is limited to in-frame clones, with some not included. This table holds about 150,000 clones, about 93% found once. The sample consisted of peripheral blood, taken on day 0 of MenACWY control vaccination. These receptors all come from an adult in good health. Each CDR3 is given with its conserved first and last residue. Fields, in order: D gene, J gene, V gene, clone size, CDR3 DNA, CDR3 protein. A D gene is named only where the DNA matches it firmly. The listing skips clone size in some rows; elsewhere it reads once, few, many or a size class.

TRBD1 TRBJ1-2 TRBV5-1 - TGCGCCAGCAGCTTAGAGACAGGGAGTAATGGCTACACCTTC CASSLETGSNGYTF
- TRBJ2-1 TRBV3-1/TRBV3-2 - TGTGCCAGCAGCCAAGATCCGGGGCGGGGTGGAAATGAGCAGTTCTTC CASSQDPGRGGNEQFF
- TRBJ1-1 TRBV1 once TGCACCAGCAGCCAAGCCGACGGGACCCAGGGGGACACTGAAGCTTTCTTT CTSSQADGTQGDTEAFF
TRBD1 TRBJ2-1 TRBV5-1 - TGCGCCAGCAGCACCGGGACAGGGTGGAATGAGCAGTTCTTC CASSTGTGWNEQFF
TRBD1 TRBJ2-7 TRBV7-2 - TGTGCCAGCAGCTTCGGGGACAGGGTGAACGAGCAGTACTTC CASSFGDRVNEQYF
- TRBJ1-5 TRBV9 - TGTGCCAGCAGCGCAGGGAGGAGAGGGAACAATCAGCCCCAGCATTTT CASSAGRRGNNQPQHF
TRBD1 TRBJ2-7 TRBV11-2 - TGTGCCAGCAGCCCCCGGGACAGGGGAACCTACGAGCAGTACTTC CASSPRDRGTYEQYF
- TRBJ2-3 TRBV9 once TGTGCCAGCAGGCGATCAGGGGATGTAGATACGCAGTATTTT CASRRSGDVDTQYF
- TRBJ2-1 TRBV9 - TGTGCCAGCAGCCCACGACTAGAAACCTCTTACAATGAGCAGTTCTTC CASSPRLETSYNEQFF
- TRBJ2-1 TRBV11-3 - TGTGCCAGCAGTCCCGGGACTTACAATGAGCAGTTCTTC CASSPGTYNEQFF
- TRBJ1-1 TRBV27 - TGTGCCAGCAGTTTATCGGGTCCGAACACTGAAGCTTTCTTT CASSLSGPNTEAFF
TRBD2 TRBJ2-3 TRBV28 - TGTGCCAGCAGTTTAGTCCACTCCACTAGCGGGACAGATACGCAGTATTTT CASSLVHSTSGTDTQYF
- TRBJ1-3 TRBV7-2 - TGTGCCAGCAACGACCATGGACTCTCCCCGGGAAACACCATATATTTT CASNDHGLSPGNTIYF
- TRBJ2-2 TRBV9 - TGTGCCAGCAGCGTAAGTTTCAGGGGCGGCACCGGGGAGCTGTTTTTT CASSVSFRGGTGELFF
- TRBJ1-1 TRBV6-5 - TGTGCCAGCAGTAGCCGGGCTGGGGCCAGGCCTGAAGCTTTCTTT CASSSRAGARPEAFF
- TRBJ2-7 TRBV6-1 - TGTGCCAGCAGTGAAGGGTGGGCAGCATACGAGCAGTACTTC CASSEGWAAYEQYF
- TRBJ2-6 TRBV27 - TGTGCCAGCAGTTTATCCGGCGAGACAGCCCGAAAGGGGGCCAACGTCCTGACTTTC CASSLSGETARKGANVLTF
- TRBJ1-5 TRBV6-2/TRBV6-3 few TGTGCCAGCAGTTATAGACGGGACCAGCCCCAGCATTTT CASSYRRDQPQHF
TRBD1 TRBJ1-4 TRBV5-1 once TGCGCCAGCAGCTGGGACAGTTTAAATGAAAAACTGTTTTTT CASSWDSLNEKLFF
- TRBJ1-6 TRBV5-5 once TGTGCCAGCAGCATAACAGCCAATAATTCACCCCTCCACTTT CASSITANNSPLHF
TRBD1 TRBJ2-2 TRBV19 - TGTGCCAGTAACCCTGGACAGGTCGGGGAGCTGTTTTTT CASNPGQVGELFF